This T cell receptor (beta chain) was profiled in a study of cytomegalovirus exposure and HLA in healthy donors. Overall study context: The 100 to 150 validation repertoires were reported in a later analysis to have been generated on the same platform as the 666 first-cohort repertoires. Whole-study results and caveats: Per published reports, the classifier diagnosed cytomegalovirus status with high specificity and sensitivity. Subsequent analysis of the approximately 110 validation repertoires found a tendency for first-cohort TCR clusters to co-occur.

Here immunoSEQ multiplex PCR was the method, and the copy in TCRdb shows in-frame clones only, minus some. Found here are some 170,000 clones, approximately 86% of them singletons; the top ten hold 2% to 2.5%. Germline CDR1 SGHVS, CDR2 FQNEAQ. The CDR3 is 16 residues long. J was trimmed by 7 bases and V by 5 bases; bases with no gene match: 16. In the case of this clone: Its matching antigen is unknown.

V usage is TRBV7-8 and J usage is TRBJ2-7; 8 positions match TRBD2. Sequences were obtained from PBMCs. The receptor was derived from a woman aged 18 to 35 in good health and CMV-seronegative. The DNA for the CDR3 is TGTGCCAGCAGCCTAGTAAGGGGCGGGAGGAGGCAAGAGCAGTACTTC. Translated, it gives CASSLVRGGRRQEQYF.